One T cell receptor beta chain is described in this entry. Its antigen is unknown. These data originate in a study of cytomegalovirus exposure and HLA in healthy donors. General study points: Overall, some 160 TCR beta chains were annotated as cytomegalovirus-associated. Three CMV-associated chains proved CMV antigen-specific in vitro. TCR clusters originating in the first cohort tended to co-occur in the roughly 110 validation repertoires, according to a later analysis.

V was pared by 6 bases and J by 2 bases, with 10 bases of the junction left unmatched. Germline values: CDR1 MNHNY, CDR2 SVGAGI (reference sequence). This CDR3 has 16 residues. Repertoires were generated with immunoSEQ multiplex PCR, while TCRdb's copy carries only in-frame clones and drops some. This sample carries more than 45,000 clones, roughly 90% of them seen once, and the ten largest clones take over 2%. Sequenced sample: PBMCs. This TCR derives from a woman between 25 and 40 years old in good health and CMV-seronegative. J is TRBJ1-2 and V is TRBV6-6; TRBD1 matches 9 bases. CDR3 loop: CASRRDRVIMNYGYTF. The CDR3 DNA follows: TGTGCCAGCAGGCGGGACAGGGTCATTATGAACTATGGCTACACCTTC.